These T cell receptor beta chains were read from a single sample in a study of breast tumors, draining lymph nodes, adjacent tissues. TCRdb ran MiXCR on the multiplex PCR reads and lists one entry per CDR3 protein. Altogether around 130,000 distinct CDR3 sequences are present, less than 25% being singletons, with the ten largest covering 2.2%. The sequenced sample was axillary lymph node tissue. Source of these receptors: a female donor with breast cancer. Some clones in this sample may be carry-over from other donors' samples. The CDR3 runs from the conserved cysteine through the conserved F or W. A D gene is named only where the DNA matches it firmly. The size field is filled for only some rows; it gives once, few, many or a size class.

d_gene | abundance | j_gene | v_gene | CDR3aa | CDR3nt
TRBD1 | NA | TRBJ2-2 | TRBV7-9 | CASTPGQGAAGELFF | TGTGCCAGCACCCCGGGACAGGGGGCCGCCGGGGAGCTGTTTTTT
NA | NA | TRBJ1-2 | TRBV30 | CAWSVGGSYGYTF | TGTGCCTGGAGTGTAGGGGGGAGCTATGGCTACACCTTC
TRBD1 | NA | TRBJ1-2 | TRBV11-2 | CASSPTTGQGYTF | TGTGCCAGCAGCCCTACGACAGGGCAAGGCTACACCTTC
NA | many | TRBJ2-7 | TRBV15 | CATSRDPRLVPYEQYF | TGTGCCACCAGCAGAGATCCTAGACTAGTTCCCTACGAGCAGTACTTC
TRBD1 | few | TRBJ1-2 | TRBV6-1 | CASRVDRGYGYTF | TGTGCCAGCAGGGTCGACAGGGGCTATGGCTACACCTTC
NA | many | TRBJ2-2 | TRBV10-3 | CAISPGVNTGELFF | TGTGCCATCAGCCCAGGGGTGAACACCGGGGAGCTGTTTTTT
NA | many | TRBJ2-3 | TRBV5-4 | CASSSRLEGTDTQYF | TGTGCCAGCAGCTCGAGACTAGAGGGCACAGATACGCAGTATTTT
TRBD2 | many | TRBJ2-2 | TRBV5-1 | CASSLRTSGRSNTGELFF | TGCGCCAGCAGCCTACGGACTAGCGGGAGATCTAACACCGGGGAGCTGTTTTTT
NA | many | TRBJ2-7 | TRBV2 | CASHPTAVYEQYF | TGTGCCAGCCATCCTACAGCCGTCTACGAGCAGTACTTC
NA | many | TRBJ2-7 | TRBV11-2 | CASSLERDLTDEQYF | TGTGCCAGCAGCTTAGAGCGGGACCTCACGGACGAGCAGTACTTC
TRBD2 | NA | TRBJ2-1 | TRBV10-3 | CAIRGLAEGNEQFF | TGTGCCATCAGGGGACTAGCGGAGGGGAATGAGCAGTTCTTC
TRBD2 | NA | TRBJ2-3 | TRBV19 | CASSDDGLAGGRGADTQYF | TGTGCCAGTAGTGACGATGGACTAGCGGGAGGGCGGGGCGCAGATACGCAGTATTTT
NA | few | TRBJ1-2 | TRBV10-2 | CASSPGPRKDYGYTF | TGCGCCAGCAGCCCGGGACCTAGGAAGGACTATGGCTACACCTTC
TRBD2 | many | TRBJ2-2 | TRBV7-8 | CASSHTGTTHTGELFF | TGTGCCAGCAGTCACACCGGGACTACTCACACCGGGGAGCTGTTTTTT
TRBD2 | NA | TRBJ2-3 | TRBV7-3 | CASSSTLLAGDLDTQYF | TGTGCCAGCAGCTCGACCCTACTAGCGGGAGATTTAGATACGCAGTATTTT
NA | NA | TRBJ1-1 | TRBV19 | CASSATLGLMNTEAFF | TGTGCCAGTAGTGCAACTCTCGGACTGATGAACACTGAAGCTTTCTTT
NA | many | TRBJ1-6 | TRBV28 | CASRGPGGFPLHF | TGTGCCAGCAGAGGGCCTGGGGGGTTCCCCCTCCACTTT
NA | many | TRBJ1-6 | TRBV30 | CAWTTGTGNSPLHF | TGTGCCTGGACGACCGGGACCGGGAATTCACCCCTCCACTTT
TRBD2 | many | TRBJ2-1 | TRBV6-6 | CASSYPTGGQFF | TGTGCCAGCAGTTACCCCACGGGGGGGCAGTTCTTC
TRBD1 | many | TRBJ1-5 | TRBV2 | CASSEGQGYQPQHF | TGTGCCAGCAGTGAAGGACAGGGCTATCAGCCCCAGCATTTT
NA | NA | TRBJ2-7 | TRBV6-4 | CASSHGEVNASKVGREWAAEHYF | TGTGCCAGCAGTCACGGCGAGGTGAACGCATCTAAAGTAGGGCGGGAATGGGCCGCCGAGCACTACTTC
TRBD2 | many | TRBJ2-7 | TRBV7-6 | CASSPRAGGVSYEQYF | TGTGCCAGCAGCCCTAGAGCGGGAGGGGTCTCCTACGAGCAGTACTTC
NA | many | TRBJ1-5 | TRBV29-1 | CSVEGPEGQPQHF | TGCAGCGTTGAAGGACCTGAAGGGCAGCCCCAGCATTTT
NA | many | TRBJ2-7 | TRBV3-1 | CASSQLTYEQYF | TGTGCCAGCAGCCAACTAACCTACGAGCAGTACTTC
TRBD2 | many | TRBJ2-7 | TRBV6-6 | CASRTSGEGSEQYF | TGTGCCAGCCGGACTAGCGGGGAGGGCTCCGAGCAGTACTTC
NA | many | TRBJ2-5 | TRBV2 | CASLERYQETQYF | TGTGCCAGCCTAGAACGGTACCAAGAGACCCAGTACTTC
NA | NA | TRBJ2-4 | TRBV30 | CACSDIQNIQYF | TGTGCCTGTAGTGACATCCAAAACATTCAGTACTTC
NA | many | TRBJ2-1 | TRBV12-3/TRBV12-4 | CASSLGLSGLANNEQFF | TGTGCCAGCAGTCTTGGACTATCCGGACTGGCTAACAATGAGCAGTTCTTC
NA | many | TRBJ1-5 | TRBV19 | CASSRGEGNQPQHF | TGTGCCAGTAGCAGGGGTGAGGGCAATCAGCCCCAGCATTTT
NA | many | TRBJ2-5 | TRBV5-1 | CASIWGSGGPQETQYF | TGCGCCAGCATCTGGGGGTCGGGTGGGCCCCAAGAGACCCAGTACTTC
TRBD1 | few | TRBJ2-4 | TRBV20-1 | CSARDTGTGAKNIQYF | TGCAGTGCTAGAGATACCGGGACAGGAGCCAAAAACATTCAGTACTTC
NA | NA | TRBJ2-1 | TRBV5-4 | CASSSPVSGGQAIEQSF | TGTGCCAGCAGCTCGCCCGTTTCGGGGGGCCAGGCCATTGAGCAGTCCTTC
NA | many | TRBJ1-4 | TRBV15 | CATSSRMGSAAEKLFF | TGTGCCACCAGCAGTCGAATGGGAAGTGCGGCTGAAAAACTGTTTTTT
TRBD2 | NA | TRBJ2-1 | TRBV28 | CASSLQTSGYNEQFF | TGTGCCAGCAGTTTACAGACTAGCGGGTACAATGAGCAGTTCTTC
TRBD1 | NA | TRBJ1-2 | TRBV28 | CASSLSLGRGQGEF | TGTGCCAGCAGTTTAAGCCTGGGTCGTGGACAGGGAGAGTTC
NA | many | TRBJ2-1 | TRBV20-1 | CSARRGKRSYNEQFF | TGCAGTGCTAGACGCGGGAAGCGGTCCTACAATGAGCAGTTCTTC
NA | many | TRBJ2-1 | TRBV7-9 | CASSFSAANEQFF | TGTGCCAGCAGCTTCTCCGCGGCCAATGAGCAGTTCTTC
NA | many | TRBJ1-2 | TRBV11-3 | CACSLRGGYGYTF | TGTGCCTGCAGCTTACGGGGAGGCTATGGCTACACCTTC
TRBD2 | many | TRBJ2-7 | TRBV29-1 | CSVASRGGRAGEQYF | TGCAGCGTTGCATCTCGGGGCGGGAGGGCCGGGGAGCAGTACTTC
TRBD2 | many | TRBJ2-3 | TRBV4-1 | CASSPDPAGVTDTQYF | TGCGCCAGCAGCCCCGACCCAGCGGGAGTCACAGATACGCAGTATTTT
NA | many | TRBJ2-3 | TRBV7-8 | CASSFSSTDTQYF | TGTGCCAGCAGCTTTTCTAGCACAGATACGCAGTATTTT
NA | many | TRBJ2-3 | TRBV5-6 | CASISPVTYTQYF | TGTGCCAGCATTTCCCCCGTGACTTATACGCAGTATTTT